Below, 30 T cell receptor beta chains from the same sample are listed, as sequenced in a study of T-cell reconstitution after alpha-beta-depleted transplantation in children. A library of TCRbeta sequences, prepared with unique molecular identifiers, was generated. TCRdb re-derived calls from the PCR reads in MiXCR, one entry per CDR3 protein. The sample holds about 610,000 distinct CDR3 sequences, about 11% seen once. The input for sequencing was PBMCs from the stem cell graft donor, taken from the stem cell graft. These receptors originate from a human donor who donated a stem cell graft to a child with acute myeloid leukemia.

CDR3 sequence (DNA): TGTGCCAGTAGTCCTAACGGTCGACAGGGGGGAATCAATGAGCAGTTCTTC. It is translated as CASSPNGRQGGINEQFF. This chain uses TRBV19 with TRBJ2-1, with 9 bases fitting TRBD1. J gave up 6 bases and V 5 bases, and 14 bases lay outside the gene matches. The CDR3 runs 17 residues. CDR1 and CDR2 (germline): LNHDA, SQIVND (reference sequence).

This clonotype was seen at least ten times. The chain has TRBV29-1 and TRBJ1-2; 9 positions agree with TRBD1. The V gene end was trimmed by 3 bases and the J gene end by 8 bases; junction bases not matched to a gene: 10. Looked up from germline, CDR1 is SQVTM and CDR2 is ANQGSEA. CDR3 length: 14 amino acids. The CDR3 DNA sequence: TGCAGCGTTGATAGGACAGGGGCCTTCAACGGCTACACCTTC. Its translation: CSVDRTGAFNGYTF. The full variable domain, with the rest looked up from reference TRBV29-1 and TRBJ1-2, is SAVISQKPSRDICQRGTSLTIQCQVDSQVTMMFWYRQQPGQSLTLIATANQGSEATYESGFVIDKFPISRPNLTFSTLTVSNMSPEDSSIYLCSVDRTGAFNGYTFGSGTRLTVV.

This clonotype was seen more than once but under ten times. V is TRBV18 and J is TRBJ2-4; 7 positions match TRBD2. The length of the CDR3 is 13 residues. The germline CDR1 and CDR2 sequences are KGHSH and LQKENI. Unmatched junction bases numbered 9, after V lost 0 bases and J lost 16 bases. CDR3 sequence (DNA): TGTGCCAGCTCACCACCGGGAGGGGCAGCCCAATACTTC. It encodes CASSPPGGAAQYF.

This clonotype was observed a handful of times. V gene TRBV20-1 combines with J gene TRBJ1-6, with 7 bases fitting TRBD1. CDR1 DFQATT and CDR2 SNEGSKA come from the germline V gene (reference sequence). The V segment lost 0 bases and the J segment 14 bases; nucleotides outside the gene matches: 16. This CDR3 is 16 amino acids long. CDR3 DNA sequence: TGCAGTGCTAGAGATCTTTCCGACAGGGAGTCGGGGGCCCTCCACTTT. Protein product: CSARDLSDRESGALHF.

This clonotype was recorded at least ten times. The chain is built from TRBV5-1 and TRBJ2-1; 8 positions match TRBD1. The CDR3 runs to 13 residues. V dropped 4 bases and J dropped 8; count of bases not matched to a gene: 5. The germline V gene encodes CDR1 SGHRS and CDR2 YFSETQ. CDR3 region: CASSIRTGYEQFF. The CDR3 DNA is TGCGCCAGCAGCATACGGACAGGGTATGAGCAGTTCTTC.

This clonotype was seen more than once but under ten times. V gene TRBV29-1 combines with J gene TRBJ1-1; D remains ambiguous. The CDR3 has 14 amino acids. The V and J ends lost 4 bases and 4 bases respectively, with 16 bases between them. Germline V gives CDR1 SQVTM, CDR2 ANQGSEA. The CDR3 region has the DNA TGCAGCGTTGCATCGATGGAAGGCTCCACTGAAGCTTTCTTT. Translated: CSVASMEGSTEAFF.

This clonotype was seen a few times. This chain joins TRBV28 and TRBJ1-2; possibly TRBD1 for D (6 bases). CDR1 is MDHEN, CDR2 SYDVKM, per germline. The V gene lost 4 bases and the J gene lost 1 base, with 19 bases spanning the gap. The CDR3 is 17 residues long. The CDR3 spells CASSSTGKERFNYGYTF. For the CDR3, the DNA is TGTGCCAGCAGTTCGACAGGCAAAGAAAGGTTTAACTATGGCTACACCTTC.

The chain recombines TRBV28 with TRBJ1-4; D not resolved. The germline V gene encodes CDR1 MDHEN and CDR2 SYDVKM. The CDR3 spans 14 residues. Trimming stripped 6 bases from V and 7 bases from J, with 15 bases between. The chain's CDR3 is CASSLHREREKLFF. CDR3 DNA: TGTGCCAGCAGCCTTCACCGGGAGCGTGAAAAACTGTTTTTT.

The chain couples TRBV7-2 to TRBJ2-7; possible D gene TRBD1, 5 bases. Between the trimmed V and J ends, which lost 3 bases and 3 bases, there was a span of 12 bases. Germline lookup yields CDR1 SGHTA and CDR2 FQGNSA. The CDR3 totals 14 residues. As DNA, the CDR3 is TGTGCCAGCAGCTTTTCCAGGGCAAACTACGAGCAGTACTTC. It translates to CASSFSRANYEQYF.

There are many counts of this clonotype. V and J are TRBV4-3 and TRBJ2-1, with a weak D call TRBD2 (5 bases). CDR1 is LGHNA and CDR2 is YSLEER in the germline V gene. Trimming removed 0 bases from V and 8 bases from J, with 8 bases in between. The CDR3 consists of 13 residues. This CDR3 is CASSQDTRYEQFF. DNA for the CDR3: TGCGCCAGCAGCCAAGACACTAGATATGAGCAGTTCTTC.

This clonotype was picked up many times. The chain is built from TRBV29-1 and TRBJ1-4; no clear D gene. The CDR3 totals 12 residues. Germline CDR1 is SQVTM and CDR2 is ANQGSEA. V lost 4 bases and J lost 3, with 6 bases in between. CDR3 loop: CSVADSNEKLFF. In nucleotides, the CDR3 is TGCAGCGTTGCTGACTCTAATGAAAAACTGTTTTTT.

This clonotype has just a few counts. CDR3 region: CASSLLAWELFF. The CDR3 DNA reads as TGTGCCAGCAGCCTTCTCGCGTGGGAGCTGTTTTTT. The V call is TRBV12-3 or TRBV12-4, the J call TRBJ2-2; no definite D call. The CDR3 contains 12 residues. Trimming stripped 6 bases from V and 9 bases from J, with 11 bases between.

In this sample, this clonotype turned up many times. The CDR3 nucleotides read TGTGCCAGTAGTTTCCGGGACACCTCCGGCGGGTACTTC. Amino acid sequence: CASSFRDTSGGYF. The V and J genes are TRBV5-6 and TRBJ2-7, with D possibly being TRBD1 (6 bases). CDR1 is SGHDT, CDR2 YYEEEE, per germline. V was shortened by 8 bases and J by 12 bases, with 24 bases between the two germline ends. This CDR3 contains 13 residues.

This clonotype was observed at least ten times. The genes are TRBV4-3 and TRBJ2-7; D ambiguous. The V and J ends lost 3 bases and 4 bases respectively, with 13 bases between them. Germline loops: CDR1 LGHNA, CDR2 YSLEER. CDR3 size: 14 residues. CDR3 sequence: CASSQGKGAYEQYF. CDR3 in DNA: TGCGCCAGCAGCCAGGGGAAGGGTGCGTACGAGCAGTACTTC.

The chain employs TRBV20-1 and TRBJ2-7; D is unclear. V was pared by 3 bases and J by 0 bases, with 12 bases between. The CDR3 is made up of 14 amino acids. Looked up from germline, CDR1 is DFQATT and CDR2 is SNEGSKA (reference sequence). The CDR3 loop reads CSASLKVNSYEQYF. CDR3 DNA: TGCAGTGCTAGCTTAAAGGTGAACTCCTACGAGCAGTACTTC.

This clonotype was counted between two and nine times. The rearrangement uses TRBV2 and TRBJ2-7, with 8 bases aligning to TRBD2. The junction had 10 bases not matched to a gene; V was cut back by 7 bases and J by 5 bases. Germline CDR1 SNHLY, CDR2 FYNNEI. The CDR3 totals 14 residues. This CDR3 is CASTGLAKTHEQYF. Written as DNA, the CDR3 is TGTGCCAGCACAGGACTAGCTAAGACCCACGAGCAGTACTTC.

J is TRBJ1-4 and V is TRBV20-1; D gene ambiguous. The CDR3 is 12 residues long. Trimming removed 6 bases at V and 5 bases at J, with 10 bases between. Germline V lookup: CDR1 DFQATT, CDR2 SNEGSKA (reference sequence). CDR3 in DNA: TGCAGTGCCCTGGGTAGCAATGAAAAACTGTTTTTT. Amino acid sequence: CSALGSNEKLFF.

DNA of the CDR3: TGTGCCACCAGCAGAGATGGCGCGGGTTCCTACGAGCAGTACTTC. Translating it yields CATSRDGAGSYEQYF. The rearrangement links TRBV15 to TRBJ2-7; D is perhaps TRBD2 (5 bases). The CDR3 is made up of 15 amino acids. CDR1 is LNHNV, CDR2 YYDKDF, per germline (reference sequence). V lost 0 bases and J 1 base, leaving 10 bases between the germline ends.

The table lists this clonotype with many counts. The chain carries TRBV20-1 and TRBJ2-1; 10 positions match TRBD2. Germline CDR1 and CDR2: DFQATT and SNEGSKA (reference sequence). Losses at the gene ends were 0 bases for V and 4 bases for J; bases not matched to a gene: 3. This CDR3 is 15 amino acids long. CDR3 bases: TGCAGTGCTAGAGAGGGACTAGCGCTGTACAATGAGCAGTTCTTC. Encoded protein: CSAREGLALYNEQFF.

This chain joins TRBV9 and TRBJ2-7; D call uncertain. Germline-derived CDR1 and CDR2 are SGDLS and YYNGEE. The V gene lost 5 bases and the J gene lost 4 bases, with 13 bases spanning the gap. The CDR3 sequence is 13 residues long. DNA of the CDR3: TGTGCCAGCAGTCCGGCCCCCGGGTACGAGCAGTACTTC. Translated: CASSPAPGYEQYF.

There are many counts of this clonotype. The V and J genes are TRBV29-1 and TRBJ2-7; 10 nucleotides line up with TRBD2. Germline V CDR1 and CDR2: SQVTM, ANQGSEA. Trimming cost V 3 bases and J 2 bases; bases outside gene matches: 10. CDR3 size: 16 residues. The CDR3 reads CSVDTSGKTGTYEQYF. In DNA form, the CDR3 reads TGCAGCGTTGATACTAGCGGGAAAACTGGGACCTACGAGCAGTACTTC.

This clonotype was counted many times. The chain combines TRBV29-1 with TRBJ1-2; 8 bases line up with TRBD1. The germline V gene has CDR1 SQVTM and CDR2 ANQGSEA. V gave up 5 bases and J gave up 3 bases; unmatched junction bases: 5. This CDR3 is 13 amino acids long. The CDR3 loop is CSVPGQGYYGYTF. In nucleotides, the CDR3 is TGCAGCGTTCCCGGACAGGGCTACTATGGCTACACCTTC. Based on the CDR3 plus reference TRBV29-1 and TRBJ1-2, the full variable domain is SAVISQKPSRDICQRGTSLTIQCQVDSQVTMMFWYRQQPGQSLTLIATANQGSEATYESGFVIDKFPISRPNLTFSTLTVSNMSPEDSSIYLCSVPGQGYYGYTFGSGTRLTVV.

This clonotype was recorded a few times. CDR3 nucleotides: TGCGCCAGCAGCCAAGATCCGACAGGGTCTAATTCACCCCTCCACTTT. It is translated as CASSQDPTGSNSPLHF. The J gene is TRBJ1-6, the V gene TRBV4-3, with 7 bases identical to TRBD1. Per the germline V gene, CDR1 is LGHNA and CDR2 is YSLEER. This CDR3 comprises 16 residues. V gave up 0 bases and J gave up 6 bases; unmatched junction bases: 5.

This clonotype was counted many times. The chain recombines TRBV20-1 with TRBJ2-1; 7 nucleotides align to TRBD2. Germline V lookup: CDR1 DFQATT, CDR2 SNEGSKA (reference sequence). The ends lost 7 bases at V and 7 bases at J; junction bases unmatched: 16. This CDR3 has 15 residues. This CDR3 reads CSVEHLGGRGNEQFF. CDR3 sequence (DNA): TGCAGTGTTGAACACCTAGGCGGGAGAGGAAATGAGCAGTTCTTC.

This clonotype was seen many times. The V gene is TRBV9, the J gene TRBJ1-3, with D possibly matching TRBD1 (5 bases). CDR1 SGDLS and CDR2 YYNGEE come from the germline V gene. The CDR3 sequence is 15 residues long. V was trimmed by 4 bases and J by 6 bases, leaving 17 bases between them. The CDR3 DNA reads TGTGCCAGCAGCAGAACCGGGACCCAGGAAAACACCATATATTTT. Encoded protein: CASSRTGTQENTIYF.

On this clonotype: A junction end diverges from the germline sequence, so it may reflect a read error. In nucleotides, the CDR3 is TGCGCTAGCAGCGATGAGGGGCGCGGGAAAGGGAAACACGAGCAGTACTTC. It translates to CASSDEGRGKGKHEQYF. The chain links TRBV5-1 to TRBJ2-7; maybe TRBD2 (6 bases). The CDR3 has 17 residues. The germline V gene has CDR1 SGHRS and CDR2 YFSETQ. The whole variable domain, filled in from reference TRBV5-1 and TRBJ2-7, reads KAGVTQTPRYLIKTRGQQVTLSCSPISGHRSVSWYQQTPGQGLQFLFEYFSETQRNKGNFPGRFSGRQFSNSRSEMNVSTLELGDSALYLCASSDEGRGKGKHEQYFGPGTRLTVT.

This clonotype has at least ten counts. The chain links TRBV7-2 to TRBJ2-1; D is uncertain. Germline V gene lookup returns CDR1 SGHTA and CDR2 FQGNSA. The V end lost 5 bases, the J end lost 10 bases, and 18 bases lay between the germline ends. The CDR3 consists of 14 residues. The DNA of the CDR3 is TGTGCCAGCAGCCCAACTGGACGAAGCCGGGAGCAGTTCTTC. Its protein product is CASSPTGRSREQFF.

This clonotype was observed many times. Its ends do not fully match the called genes, so a read error is possible. The chain is built from TRBV20-1 and TRBJ1-5; a possible D gene is TRBD1 (5 bases). The CDR3 length is 13 residues. Germline-derived CDR1 and CDR2 are DFQATT and SNEGSKA (reference sequence). Here the CDR3 DNA reads TGCAGTGCTGGAGACAGTTACAATCAGCCCCAGCATTTT. Encoded protein: CSAGDSYNQPQHF.

This clonotype was seen a handful of times. J is TRBJ2-1 and V is TRBV20-1, with D perhaps matching TRBD1 or TRBD2 (5 bases each). The ends were cut back, 7 bases at V and 7 bases at J, with 14 bases in the middle. Germline loops: CDR1 DFQATT, CDR2 SNEGSKA (reference sequence). The CDR3 spans 12 residues. The CDR3 DNA is TGCAGTGTGTGGGACGACTCTAATGAGCAGTTCTTC. Translation gives CSVWDDSNEQFF.

The chain is built from TRBV11-3 and TRBJ2-5; 8 bases fit TRBD1. The V and J ends lost 5 bases and 2 bases, in that order; junction bases with no gene match: 10. The CDR3 extends over 16 amino acids. From germline, CDR1 is SGHNT and CDR2 YENEEA. In DNA form, the CDR3 reads TGTGCCAGCAGCCCAGGCGGACAGGGTCGACAAGAGACCCAGTACTTC. Translating it yields CASSPGGQGRQETQYF.